This TCR beta chain is from a study of T cell responses to AZD1222 COVID-19 vaccine. TCRdb's table, derived via immunoSEQ multiplex PCR, lists solely in-frame clones and lacks some. The sample shows about 120,000 clones, around 85% of them seen only once. The clonotype was recovered from an adult in good health. The material sequenced was peripheral blood, taken on day 0 of AZD1222 vaccination.

The CDR3 DNA sequence: TGTGCCAGCAGCCCGGGACCAACCAGGGGGACCCAGTACTTC. This sequence encodes CASSPGPTRGTQYF. The chain is built from TRBV14 and TRBJ2-5, with D maybe TRBD1 (6 bases). The CDR3 spans 14 residues. Trimming cost V 4 bases and J 7 bases, with 16 bases left between them. The germline gives CDR1 SGHDN, CDR2 FVKESK.